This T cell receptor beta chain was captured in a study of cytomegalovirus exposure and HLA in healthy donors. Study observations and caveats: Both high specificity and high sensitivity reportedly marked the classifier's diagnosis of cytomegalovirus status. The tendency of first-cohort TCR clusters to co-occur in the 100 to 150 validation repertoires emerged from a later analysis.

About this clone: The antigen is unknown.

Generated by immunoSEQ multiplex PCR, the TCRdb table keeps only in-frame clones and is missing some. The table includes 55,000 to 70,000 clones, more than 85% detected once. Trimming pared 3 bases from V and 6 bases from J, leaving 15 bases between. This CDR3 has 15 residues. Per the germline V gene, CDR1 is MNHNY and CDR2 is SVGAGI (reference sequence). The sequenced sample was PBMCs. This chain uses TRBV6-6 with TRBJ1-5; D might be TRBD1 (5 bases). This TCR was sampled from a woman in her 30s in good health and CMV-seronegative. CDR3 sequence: CASSYGQGGGQPQHF. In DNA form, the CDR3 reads TGTGCCAGCAGTTATGGCCAGGGCGGCGGTCAGCCCCAGCATTTT.